These 21 T cell receptor beta chains came from one sample sequenced in a study of blood T cell repertoires in COVID-19. Sequencing was performed with immunoSEQ multiplex PCR; in TCRdb, only in-frame clones are kept and a portion is missing. This table holds some 21,000 clones, around 86% found once. Sequenced: peripheral blood. The source is a man between 50 and 59 years old with active COVID-19.

CDR3 region: CASSMIPTANTGELFF. CDR3 bases: TGTGCCAGTAGTATGATTCCGACTGCGAACACCGGGGAGCTGTTTTTT. This chain uses TRBV19 with TRBJ2-2; D uncertain. The germline V gene encodes CDR1 LNHDA and CDR2 SQIVND (reference sequence). Deletions cut 3 bases from V and 0 bases from J, with 11 bases between. There are 16 residues in the CDR3.

The chain has TRBV27 and TRBJ1-6; a possible D gene is TRBD1 (5 bases). Germline V CDR1 and CDR2: MNHEY, SMNVEV (reference sequence). Trimming pared 1 base from V and 8 bases from J, leaving 15 bases between. The CDR3 length is 16 residues. The CDR3 reads CASSLFPQGGHSPLHF. CDR3 coding DNA: TGTGCCAGCAGTTTATTCCCGCAGGGAGGCCATTCACCCCTCCACTTT.

The rearrangement joins TRBV7-9 to TRBJ2-2; TRBD2 agrees at 8 bases. The CDR3 consists of 16 residues. The V segment lost 0 bases and the J segment 9 bases; nucleotides outside the gene matches: 9. Germline V gene data show CDR1 as SEHNR and CDR2 as FQNEAQ (reference sequence). Written as DNA, the CDR3 is TGTGCCAGCAGCTTAGCGGCCCAGCGGGGGTTTAGGGAGCTGTTTTTT. Translated: CASSLAAQRGFRELFF.

This rearrangement joins TRBV29-1 to TRBJ2-2; no reliable D call. The CDR3 length is 12 residues. Germline CDR1 and CDR2: SQVTM and ANQGSEA. The V end lost 5 bases, the J end lost 1 base, and 5 bases lay between the germline ends. The CDR3 DNA reads TGCAGCGTTTTAAAGAACACCGGGGAGCTGTTTTTT. Translation gives CSVLKNTGELFF.

The gene calls are TRBV10-3 and TRBJ2-5; 7 bases match TRBD2. CDR1 and CDR2 (germline): ENHRY, SYGVKD. The V gene end was trimmed by 3 bases and the J gene end by 7 bases; junction bases not matched to a gene: 14. CDR3 size: 16 residues. In nucleotides, the CDR3 is TGTGCCATCAGTGACGAGGCGAGACTAGCCTCGGGGACCCAGTACTTC. Translation gives CAISDEARLASGTQYF.

V usage is TRBV9 and J usage is TRBJ2-3; 8 bases agree with TRBD2. The CDR3 is 16 amino acids. The ends lost 1 base at V and 5 bases at J; junction bases unmatched: 9. Per germline, CDR1 SGDLS and CDR2 YYNGEE. The CDR3 spells CASSVSAGAHRDTQYF. The CDR3 bases are TGTGCCAGCAGCGTATCAGCGGGGGCGCATAGAGATACGCAGTATTTT.

J is TRBJ1-1 and V is TRBV4-3; D gene ambiguous. Trimming stripped 0 bases from V and 5 bases from J, with 10 bases between. This CDR3 is built from 14 residues. Germline V gene sequence: CDR1 LGHNA, CDR2 YSLEER. In DNA form, the CDR3 reads TGCGCCAGCAGCCAAGAACGTTCGAGTACTGAAGCTTTCTTT. Protein sequence: CASSQERSSTEAFF.

This clone was counted a few times. The chain's CDR3 is CASSQEYSTDTQYF. The CDR3 nucleotides read TGTGCCAGCAGCCAAGAATACTCCACAGATACGCAGTATTTT. V gene TRBV3-1 (or the pseudogene TRBV3-2) combines with J gene TRBJ2-3, with no clear D. The CDR3 is 14 residues long. Per germline, CDR1 LGHDT and CDR2 YNNKEL (reference sequence). V lost 0 bases and J 2 bases, leaving 6 bases between the germline ends.

The chain is built from TRBV19 and TRBJ2-1; TRBD1 agrees at 7 bases. The CDR3 is 13 amino acids. Looked up from germline, CDR1 is LNHDA and CDR2 is SQIVND (reference sequence). V trimming: 6 bases; J trimming: 7 bases; junction bases outside the gene matches: 6. The CDR3 loop is CASRGTVKNEQFF. As DNA, the CDR3 is TGTGCCAGTAGGGGGACAGTTAAAAATGAGCAGTTCTTC.

This chain joins TRBV11-2 and TRBJ2-3, with D possibly being TRBD1 (6 bases). The CDR3 runs to 15 residues. Germline CDR1 is SGHAT and CDR2 is FQNNGV. V was trimmed by 6 bases and J by 2 bases, leaving 15 bases between them. The CDR3 here is CASSPTGPTTDTQYF. In DNA, the CDR3 is TGTGCCAGCAGTCCGACAGGTCCTACCACAGATACGCAGTATTTT.

Note on this clone: As the CDR3 is not closed by the conserved phenylalanine or tryptophan, this likely results from a read error. No DNA is shown, since the ends of the CDR3 on it are uncertain; the CDR3 is the one TCRdb lists. V usage is TRBV11-3 and J usage is TRBJ1-2; the tabulated D call, TRBD1, remains unverified against the DNA. The germline V gene encodes CDR1 SGHNT and CDR2 YENEEA. From its first to its last residue, the CDR3 has 10 amino acids. This CDR3 is CASSLGTAPE.

This clone was counted a few times. The chain employs TRBV3-1 (or the pseudogene TRBV3-2) and TRBJ2-1; weak D call: TRBD2 (6 bases). V was pared by 10 bases and J by 0 bases, with 13 bases between. This CDR3 has 14 amino acids. Germline lookup yields CDR1 LGHDT and CDR2 YNNKEL (reference sequence). The CDR3 nucleotides read TGTGCCAACCCGGGAGCCCGCTCCTACAATGAGCAGTTCTTC. It codes for CANPGARSYNEQFF.

The chain combines TRBV5-5 with TRBJ1-5, with D perhaps TRBD1 (5 bases). The V gene lost 0 bases and the J gene lost 5 bases, with 9 bases spanning the gap. The germline V gene encodes CDR1 SGHKS and CDR2 YYEKEE (reference sequence). The CDR3 extends over 14 amino acids. The CDR3 DNA is TGTGCCAGCAGCTTGGACTCGGGGGATCAGCCCCAGCATTTT. This encodes CASSLDSGDQPQHF.

The V gene is TRBV7-9, the J gene TRBJ2-1, with D perhaps TRBD1 (6 bases). CDR3 length: 13 amino acids. Germline CDR1 reads SEHNR; CDR2 reads FQNEAQ (reference sequence). V shed 6 bases and J shed 9 bases, with 15 bases lying between them. The CDR3 DNA follows: TGTGCCAGCAGTCCTACCCCAGGGGTTGAGCAGTTCTTC. It encodes CASSPTPGVEQFF.

The gene calls are TRBV30 and TRBJ1-2; D perhaps matches TRBD1 (5 bases). Germline CDR1 is GTSNPN and CDR2 is SVGIG (reference sequence). Trimming removed 4 bases from V and 4 bases from J, with 13 bases in between. The CDR3 spans 13 residues. DNA of the CDR3: TGTGCCTGGAATGGACACCACGGCTATGGCTACACCTTC. Protein sequence: CAWNGHHGYGYTF.

Turning to this clone: Different DNA sequences within this sample yield the same CDR3. The V and J genes are TRBV30 and TRBJ1-1; D is possibly TRBD1 (5 bases). Germline-derived CDR1 and CDR2 are GTSNPN and SVGIG (reference sequence). The CDR3 runs to 14 residues. V lost 3 bases and J 1 base, leaving 12 bases between the germline ends. In DNA, the CDR3 is TGTGCCTGGAGCATCCGGGGGACGAACACTGAAGCTTTCTTT. This encodes CAWSIRGTNTEAFF.

This clone occurred a few times. DNA for the CDR3: TGTGCCAGCAGCTTAGAACAGGGCTACGAGCAGTACTTC. Amino acid sequence: CASSLEQGYEQYF. J is TRBJ2-7 and V is TRBV7-9; possibly TRBD1 for D (6 bases). The length of the CDR3 is 13 residues. Germline V CDR1 and CDR2: SEHNR, FQNEAQ (reference sequence). Trimming cost V 1 base and J 3 bases, with 7 bases left between them.

The chain has TRBV5-1 and TRBJ2-1; D not resolved. The length of the CDR3 is 14 residues. Per germline, CDR1 SGHRS and CDR2 YFSETQ. The V and J ends lost 4 bases and 4 bases respectively, with 12 bases between them. CDR3 in DNA: TGCGCCAGCAGCCCCCCTCTGACATACAATGAGCAGTTCTTC. It codes for CASSPPLTYNEQFF.

This chain's CDR3 is CAWRIRAWETQYF. The CDR3 DNA is TGTGCCTGGCGAATCAGGGCCTGGGAGACCCAGTACTTC. The chain is built from TRBV30 and TRBJ2-5; D is perhaps TRBD1 (5 bases). Germline V gene sequence: CDR1 GTSNPN, CDR2 SVGIG (reference sequence). V was clipped by 5 bases and J by 5 bases, with 15 bases between them. This CDR3 contains 13 residues. The whole variable domain, remainder taken from reference TRBV30 and TRBJ2-5, is SQTIHQWPATLVQPVGSPLSLECTVEGTSNPNLYWYRQAAGRGLQLLFYSVGIGQISSEVPQNLSASRPQDRQFILSSKKLLLSDSGFYLCAWRIRAWETQYFGPGTRLLVL.

The chain joins TRBV19 to TRBJ2-5, with 7 bases aligning to TRBD1. V was pared by 4 bases and J by 1 base, with 3 bases of the junction left unmatched. The CDR3 is made up of 14 amino acids. The V gene's germline CDR1 is LNHDA and CDR2 SQIVND (reference sequence). As DNA, the CDR3 is TGTGCCAGTAGTAGCGCAGGGGGCCAAGAGACCCAGTACTTC. Protein: CASSSAGGQETQYF.

The chain is built from TRBV29-1 and TRBJ2-1; D uncertain. This CDR3 contains 10 residues. Deletions cut 6 bases from V and 4 bases from J, with 4 bases between. The germline V gene has CDR1 SQVTM and CDR2 ANQGSEA. Here the CDR3 DNA reads TGCAGCGTCCAATACAATGAGCAGTTCTTC. Translation: CSVQYNEQFF.